The source of this T cell receptor (beta chain) is a study of T-cell reconstitution after alpha-beta-depleted transplantation in children. Preparing the TCRbeta library involved the use of unique molecular identifiers. MiXCR, applied by TCRdb to the PCR reads, yields one record per CDR3 protein. The data show a few hundred thousand distinct CDR3 sequences, roughly 13% seen once. This CDR3 is 14 amino acids long. The ends were cut back, 4 bases at V and 7 bases at J, with 18 bases in the middle. Germline V CDR1 and CDR2: SGHDT, YYEEEE. This clonotype was counted ten times or more. Its antigen is as yet unknown. Findings and caveats of the study: Approximately two months post-transplant, alpha-beta T cells reportedly originated from several hundred expanded graft clones.

The source is a male patient between 10 and 17 years old who had a stem cell transplant for acute myeloid leukemia, so the T cells may come from the graft donor. The sequenced sample was PBMCs, mostly from graft donor cells, obtained 360 days after TCRalphabeta/CD19-depleted stem cell transplant. The chain combines TRBV5-6 with TRBJ2-7; maybe TRBD2 (6 bases). CDR3 in DNA: TGTGCCAGCAGCCTGGGAGGCCCGGGGTGGGAGCAGTACTTC. Translating gives CASSLGGPGWEQYF.